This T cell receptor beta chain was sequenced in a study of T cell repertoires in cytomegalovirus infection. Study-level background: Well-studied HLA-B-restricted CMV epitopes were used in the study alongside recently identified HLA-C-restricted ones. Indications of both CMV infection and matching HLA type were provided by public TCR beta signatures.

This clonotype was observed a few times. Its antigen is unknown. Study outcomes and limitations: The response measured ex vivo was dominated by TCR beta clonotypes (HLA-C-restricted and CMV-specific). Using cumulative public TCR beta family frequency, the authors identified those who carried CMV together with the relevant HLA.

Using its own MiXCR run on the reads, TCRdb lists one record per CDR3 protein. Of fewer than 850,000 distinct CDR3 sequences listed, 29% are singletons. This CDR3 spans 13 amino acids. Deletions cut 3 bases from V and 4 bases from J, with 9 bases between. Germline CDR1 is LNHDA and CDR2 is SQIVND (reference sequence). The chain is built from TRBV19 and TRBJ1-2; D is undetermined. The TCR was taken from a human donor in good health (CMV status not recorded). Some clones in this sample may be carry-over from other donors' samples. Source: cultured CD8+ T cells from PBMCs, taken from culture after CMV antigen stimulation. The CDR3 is CASSIGMTYGYTF. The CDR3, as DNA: TGTGCCAGTAGTATCGGGATGACCTATGGCTACACCTTC.